This entry concerns a single T cell receptor (beta chain). The antigen remains unidentified. The data originate from a study of cytomegalovirus exposure and HLA in healthy donors. Healthy bone marrow donors made up the cohort. Use of 60 Vbeta and 13 Jbeta primers characterized the PCR. Method: immunoSEQ multiplex PCR; TCRdb's copy keeps in-frame clones and lacks some. Of 150,000 to 200,000 clones detected, more than 85% appear once; the ten largest clones hold 1.5% to 2%. General study points: When a later analysis compared HLA-associated TCR beta chains with equally common others, the HLA-associated chains turned out to be more clonally expanded and to have lower generation probabilities. The study labeled 164 TCR beta chains cytomegalovirus-associated. In a later analysis, common viral pathogens appeared linked to several of the most significant clusters.

The CDR3 runs 15 residues. Per germline, CDR1 LGHNA and CDR2 YSLEER. The ends lost 1 base at V and 2 bases at J; junction bases unmatched: 2. The chain carries TRBV4-3 and TRBJ2-4; TRBD1 matches 7 bases. The sequenced sample consisted of PBMCs. The source of this sequence is a woman in her late teens or twenties in good health and CMV-seronegative. CDR3 coding DNA: TGCGCCAGCAGCCAAGCGACAGGGACCAAAAACATTCAGTACTTC. Translation gives CASSQATGTKNIQYF.